A single T cell receptor (beta chain) is shown here with its context. This sample is drawn from a study of blood T cell repertoires in COVID-19. At the level of the study: Sample material is recorded as cDNA or gDNA derived from T cells, B-cell-depleted T cells, or PBMCs.

Original analysis: For nucleated cells, counts were estimated from reference gene primer amplification. Profiling relied on immunoSEQ multiplex PCR, and the TCRdb table lists in-frame clones only, not all of them. V, J and clone size are those of that table, while D and trimming were read from the DNA. The sample carries approximately 100,000 clones, over 85% recorded once. The sequenced sample consisted of peripheral blood. This clonotype originated in a man aged 70 or older with acute or convalescent COVID-19.

The CDR3 reads CASSSGEGQPQHF. The CDR3, as DNA: TGTGCCAGCAGTTCCGGGGAAGGGCAGCCCCAGCATTTT. The genes are TRBV6-2 or TRBV6-3 and TRBJ1-5; D is undetermined. CDR1 is MNHEY, CDR2 SVGEGT, per germline. V dropped 4 bases and J dropped 7 bases, with 11 bases sitting between them. The CDR3 extends over 13 amino acids.